This TCR beta chain derives from a study of T cell repertoires in cytomegalovirus infection. In regard to this clonotype: Its antigen remains unidentified.

TCRdb re-derived calls from the reads in MiXCR, one entry per CDR3 protein. The sample lists 680,000 or so distinct CDR3 sequences, 35% to 45% occurring once. Study observations and caveats: Dominant in the ex vivo response were TCR beta clonotypes restricted by HLA-C and specific for CMV. Adding up the frequency of public TCR beta families identified people who carried CMV plus the relevant HLA.

The clonotype was recovered from a human donor in good health (CMV status not recorded). Some clones in this sample may be carry-over from other donors' samples. What was sequenced was PBMCs.

As DNA, the CDR3 is TGCGCCAGCAGCCGACTTCTAGCCACGCACGGGGAGCTGTTTTTT. This translates into CASSRLLATHGELFF. V gene TRBV4-1 combines with J gene TRBJ2-2; maybe TRBD2 (5 bases). This CDR3 is 15 amino acids long. Germline CDR1 MGHRA, CDR2 YSYEKL. Deletions cut 4 bases from V and 7 bases from J, with 16 bases between.